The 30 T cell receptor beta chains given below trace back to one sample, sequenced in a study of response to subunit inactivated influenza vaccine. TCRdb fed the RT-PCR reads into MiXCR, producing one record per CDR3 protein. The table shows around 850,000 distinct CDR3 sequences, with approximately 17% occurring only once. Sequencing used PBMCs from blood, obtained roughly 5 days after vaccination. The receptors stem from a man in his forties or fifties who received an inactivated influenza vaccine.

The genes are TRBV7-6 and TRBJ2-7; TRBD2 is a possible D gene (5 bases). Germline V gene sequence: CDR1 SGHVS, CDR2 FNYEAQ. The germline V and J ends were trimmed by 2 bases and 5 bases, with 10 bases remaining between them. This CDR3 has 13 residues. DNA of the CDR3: TGTGCCAGCAGCTTAAATGTCGGGGACGAGCAGTACTTC. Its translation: CASSLNVGDEQYF.

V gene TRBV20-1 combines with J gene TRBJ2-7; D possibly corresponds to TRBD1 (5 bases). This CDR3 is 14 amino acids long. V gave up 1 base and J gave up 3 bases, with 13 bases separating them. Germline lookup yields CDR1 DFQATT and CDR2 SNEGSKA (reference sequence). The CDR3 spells CSARVEGHLYEQYF. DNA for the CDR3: TGCAGTGCTAGAGTGGAAGGACACCTCTACGAGCAGTACTTC.

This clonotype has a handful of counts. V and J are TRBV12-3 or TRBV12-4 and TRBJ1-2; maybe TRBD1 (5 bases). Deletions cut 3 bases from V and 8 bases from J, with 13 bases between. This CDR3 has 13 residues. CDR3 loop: CASSFRVLWGYTF. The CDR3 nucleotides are TGTGCCAGCAGTTTCAGGGTCCTTTGGGGCTACACCTTC.

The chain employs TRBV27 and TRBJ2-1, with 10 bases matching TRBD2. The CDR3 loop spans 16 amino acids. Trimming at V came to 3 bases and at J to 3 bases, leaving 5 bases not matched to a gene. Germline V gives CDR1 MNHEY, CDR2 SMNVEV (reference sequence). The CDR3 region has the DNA TGTGCCAGCAGTTTGGGGACTAGCGTCGTCTACAATGAGCAGTTCTTC. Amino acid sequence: CASSLGTSVVYNEQFF.

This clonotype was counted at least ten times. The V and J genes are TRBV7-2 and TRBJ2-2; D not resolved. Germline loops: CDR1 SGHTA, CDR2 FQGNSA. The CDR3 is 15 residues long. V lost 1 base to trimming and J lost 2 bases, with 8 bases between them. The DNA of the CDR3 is TGTGCCAGCAGCTTAGTAGGCAGAAACACCGGGGAGCTGTTTTTT. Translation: CASSLVGRNTGELFF.

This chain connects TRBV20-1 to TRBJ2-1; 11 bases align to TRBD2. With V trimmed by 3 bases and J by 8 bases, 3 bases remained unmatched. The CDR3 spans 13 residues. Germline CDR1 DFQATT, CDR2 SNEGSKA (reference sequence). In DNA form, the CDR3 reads TGCAGTGCTAGGACTAGCGGGGTTGATGAGCAGTTCTTC. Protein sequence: CSARTSGVDEQFF.

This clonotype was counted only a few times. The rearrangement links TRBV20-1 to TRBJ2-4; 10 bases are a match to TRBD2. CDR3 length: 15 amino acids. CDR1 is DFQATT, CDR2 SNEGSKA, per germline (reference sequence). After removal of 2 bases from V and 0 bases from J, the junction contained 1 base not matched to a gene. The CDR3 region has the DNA TGCAGTGCTAGACTAGCGGGGGAAGCCAAAAACATTCAGTACTTC. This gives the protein CSARLAGEAKNIQYF.

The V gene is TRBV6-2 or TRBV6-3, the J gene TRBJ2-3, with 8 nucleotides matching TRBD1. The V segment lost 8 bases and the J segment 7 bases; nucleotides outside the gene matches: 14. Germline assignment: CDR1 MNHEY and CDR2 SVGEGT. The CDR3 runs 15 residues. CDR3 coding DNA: TGTGCCAGCGGATCGGACAGGGAGGTACAAAATACGCAGTATTTT. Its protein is CASGSDREVQNTQYF.

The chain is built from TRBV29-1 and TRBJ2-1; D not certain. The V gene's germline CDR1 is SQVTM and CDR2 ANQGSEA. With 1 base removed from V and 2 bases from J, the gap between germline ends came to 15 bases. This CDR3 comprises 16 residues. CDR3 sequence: CSVEVLRTEPYNEQFF. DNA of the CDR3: TGCAGCGTTGAAGTGCTGCGCACAGAACCCTACAATGAGCAGTTCTTC.

The CDR3 spells CASSGSGEGPGANVLTF. In DNA form, the CDR3 reads TGTGCCAGCAGTGGAAGCGGGGAAGGCCCTGGGGCCAACGTCCTGACTTTC. The chain carries TRBV6-1 and TRBJ2-6; TRBD2 matches at 7 bases. Germline CDR1 and CDR2: MNHNS and SASEGT. With V trimmed by 4 bases and J by 2 bases, 8 bases remained unmatched. The CDR3 is 17 amino acids.

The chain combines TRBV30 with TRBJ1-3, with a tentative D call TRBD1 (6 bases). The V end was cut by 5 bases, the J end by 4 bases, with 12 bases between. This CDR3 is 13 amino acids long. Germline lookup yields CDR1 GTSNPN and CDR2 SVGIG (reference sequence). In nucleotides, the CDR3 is TGTGCCTGGTTACAGGGATCAGGAAACACCATATATTTT. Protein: CAWLQGSGNTIYF.

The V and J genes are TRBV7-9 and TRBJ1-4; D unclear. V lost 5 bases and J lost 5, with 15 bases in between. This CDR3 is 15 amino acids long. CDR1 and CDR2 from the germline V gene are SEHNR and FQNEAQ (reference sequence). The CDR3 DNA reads TGTGCCAGCAGCCCACCCGGAGGCCGGAATGAAAAACTGTTTTTT. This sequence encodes CASSPPGGRNEKLFF.

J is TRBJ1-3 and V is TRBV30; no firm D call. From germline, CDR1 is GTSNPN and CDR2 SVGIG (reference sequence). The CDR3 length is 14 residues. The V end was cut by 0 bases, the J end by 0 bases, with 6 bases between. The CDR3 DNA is TGTGCCTGGAGTGTCGGTCTCTCTGGAAACACCATATATTTT. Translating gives CAWSVGLSGNTIYF. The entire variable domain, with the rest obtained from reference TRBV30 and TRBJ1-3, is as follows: SQTIHQWPATLVQPVGSPLSLECTVEGTSNPNLYWYRQAAGRGLQLLFYSVGIGQISSEVPQNLSASRPQDRQFILSSKKLLLSDSGFYLCAWSVGLSGNTIYFGEGSWLTVV.

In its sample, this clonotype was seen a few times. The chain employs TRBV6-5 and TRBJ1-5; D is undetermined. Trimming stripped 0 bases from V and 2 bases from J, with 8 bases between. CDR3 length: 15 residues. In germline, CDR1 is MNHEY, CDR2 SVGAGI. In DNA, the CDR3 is TGTGCCAGCAGTTACTCGCAGTGGGGCAATCAGCCCCAGCATTTT. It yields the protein CASSYSQWGNQPQHF.

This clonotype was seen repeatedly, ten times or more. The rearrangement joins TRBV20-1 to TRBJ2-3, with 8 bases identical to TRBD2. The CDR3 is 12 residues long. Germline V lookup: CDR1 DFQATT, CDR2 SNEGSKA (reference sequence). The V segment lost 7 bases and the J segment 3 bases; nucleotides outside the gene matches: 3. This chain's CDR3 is CSGLARTDTQYF. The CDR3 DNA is TGCAGTGGACTAGCGAGGACAGATACGCAGTATTTT.

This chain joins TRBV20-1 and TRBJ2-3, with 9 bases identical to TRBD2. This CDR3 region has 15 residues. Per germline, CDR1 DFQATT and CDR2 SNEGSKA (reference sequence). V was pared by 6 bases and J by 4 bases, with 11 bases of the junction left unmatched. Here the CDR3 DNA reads TGCAGTGCCAACACTCTAGCGGGGACCTCAGATACGCAGTATTTT. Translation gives CSANTLAGTSDTQYF.

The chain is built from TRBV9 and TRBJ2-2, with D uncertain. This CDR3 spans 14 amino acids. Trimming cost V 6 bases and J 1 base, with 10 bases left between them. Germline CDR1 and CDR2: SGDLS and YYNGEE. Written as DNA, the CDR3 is TGTGCCAGCACCTCGACGGTGAACACCGGGGAGCTGTTTTTT. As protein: CASTSTVNTGELFF.

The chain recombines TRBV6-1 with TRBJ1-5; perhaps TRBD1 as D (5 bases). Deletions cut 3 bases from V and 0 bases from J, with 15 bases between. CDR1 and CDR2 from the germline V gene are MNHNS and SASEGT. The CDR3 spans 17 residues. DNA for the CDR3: TGTGCCAGCAGTGAGGGTCGGGGCAGGAATAGCAATCAGCCCCAGCATTTT. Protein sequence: CASSEGRGRNSNQPQHF.

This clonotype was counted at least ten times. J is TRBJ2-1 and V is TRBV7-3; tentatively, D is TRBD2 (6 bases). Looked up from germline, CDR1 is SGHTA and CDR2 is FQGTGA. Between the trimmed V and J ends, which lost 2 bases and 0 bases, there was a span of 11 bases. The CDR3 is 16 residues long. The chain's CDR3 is CASSLRRGDSYNEQFF. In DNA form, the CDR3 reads TGTGCCAGCAGCTTACGGCGCGGGGACTCCTACAATGAGCAGTTCTTC.

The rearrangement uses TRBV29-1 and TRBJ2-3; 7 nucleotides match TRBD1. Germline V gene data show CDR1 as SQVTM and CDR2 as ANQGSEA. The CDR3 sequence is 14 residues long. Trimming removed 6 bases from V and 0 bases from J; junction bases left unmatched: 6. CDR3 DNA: TGCAGCGTAGTAACAGGGGCTAGCACAGATACGCAGTATTTT. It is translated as CSVVTGASTDTQYF.

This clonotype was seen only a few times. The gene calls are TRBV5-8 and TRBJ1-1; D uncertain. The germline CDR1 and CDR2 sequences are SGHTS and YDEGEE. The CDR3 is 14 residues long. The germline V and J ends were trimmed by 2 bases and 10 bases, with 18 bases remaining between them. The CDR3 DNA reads TGTGCCAGCAGCTTTGCCGGGATTTCCGTGCGAGCTTTCTTT. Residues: CASSFAGISVRAFF.

CDR3 region: CAWSRRLGVYEQYF. The CDR3 nucleotides read TGTGCCTGGAGTCGACGACTGGGTGTCTACGAGCAGTACTTC. The rearrangement links TRBV30 to TRBJ2-7; D remains ambiguous. The length of the CDR3 is 14 residues. Per the germline V gene, CDR1 is GTSNPN and CDR2 is SVGIG (reference sequence). The V and J ends lost 2 bases and 3 bases respectively, with 14 bases between them.

The CDR3 sequence is CASSEGLEEDQETQYF. The CDR3, as DNA: TGTGCCAGCAGTGAGGGTCTAGAGGAGGACCAAGAGACCCAGTACTTC. The V and J genes are TRBV25-1 and TRBJ2-5; D is perhaps TRBD2 (5 bases). The ends were cut back, 3 bases at V and 0 bases at J, with 14 bases in the middle. The CDR3 consists of 16 residues. Looked up from germline, CDR1 is MGHDK and CDR2 is SYGVNS.

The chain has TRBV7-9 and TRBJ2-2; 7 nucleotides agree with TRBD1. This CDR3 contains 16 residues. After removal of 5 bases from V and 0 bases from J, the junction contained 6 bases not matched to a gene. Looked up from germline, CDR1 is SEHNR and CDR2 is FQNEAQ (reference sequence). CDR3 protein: CASSRVTGSNTGELFF. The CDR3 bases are TGTGCCAGCAGCCGGGTGACAGGGTCGAACACCGGGGAGCTGTTTTTT.

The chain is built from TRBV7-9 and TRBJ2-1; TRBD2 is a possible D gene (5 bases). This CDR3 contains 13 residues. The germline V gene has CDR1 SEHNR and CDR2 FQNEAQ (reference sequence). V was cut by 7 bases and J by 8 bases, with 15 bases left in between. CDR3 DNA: TGTGCCAGCACCGAACTAGTTTTCCATGAGCAGTTCTTC. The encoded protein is CASTELVFHEQFF.

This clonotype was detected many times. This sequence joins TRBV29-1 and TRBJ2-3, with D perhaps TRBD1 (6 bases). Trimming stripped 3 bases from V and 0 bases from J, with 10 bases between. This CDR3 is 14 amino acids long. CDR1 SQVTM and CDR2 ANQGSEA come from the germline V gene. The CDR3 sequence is CSVDQGLSTDTQYF. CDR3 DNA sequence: TGCAGCGTTGACCAGGGGCTTAGCACAGATACGCAGTATTTT.

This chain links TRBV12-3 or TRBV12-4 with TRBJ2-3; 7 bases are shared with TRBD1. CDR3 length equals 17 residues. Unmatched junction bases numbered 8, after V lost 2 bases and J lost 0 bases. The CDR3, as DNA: TGTGCCAGCAGTTTACGAGCCAGGGGGATGAGCACAGATACGCAGTATTTT. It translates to CASSLRARGMSTDTQYF.

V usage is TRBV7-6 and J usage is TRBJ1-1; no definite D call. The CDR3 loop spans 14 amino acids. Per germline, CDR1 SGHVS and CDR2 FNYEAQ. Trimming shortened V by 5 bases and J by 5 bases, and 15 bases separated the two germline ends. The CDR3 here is CASSPSSLGTEAFF. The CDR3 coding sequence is TGTGCCAGCAGCCCATCCTCTTTAGGGACTGAAGCTTTCTTT.

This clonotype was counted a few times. CDR3 nucleotide sequence: TGTGCCAGCAGGCCCGGGACTAGCTCAAATGAGCAGTTCTTC. This sequence encodes CASRPGTSSNEQFF. V and J are TRBV12-3 or TRBV12-4 and TRBJ2-1, with 9 bases that match TRBD2. The CDR3 extends over 14 amino acids. With V trimmed by 6 bases and J by 7 bases, 7 bases remained unmatched.

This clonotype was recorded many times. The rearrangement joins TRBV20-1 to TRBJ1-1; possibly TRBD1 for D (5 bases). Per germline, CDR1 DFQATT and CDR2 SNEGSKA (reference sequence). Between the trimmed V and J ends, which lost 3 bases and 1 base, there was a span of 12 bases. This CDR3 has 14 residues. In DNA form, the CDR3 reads TGCAGTGCTAGGGGACTTGGGGGGAACACTGAAGCTTTCTTT. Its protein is CSARGLGGNTEAFF.